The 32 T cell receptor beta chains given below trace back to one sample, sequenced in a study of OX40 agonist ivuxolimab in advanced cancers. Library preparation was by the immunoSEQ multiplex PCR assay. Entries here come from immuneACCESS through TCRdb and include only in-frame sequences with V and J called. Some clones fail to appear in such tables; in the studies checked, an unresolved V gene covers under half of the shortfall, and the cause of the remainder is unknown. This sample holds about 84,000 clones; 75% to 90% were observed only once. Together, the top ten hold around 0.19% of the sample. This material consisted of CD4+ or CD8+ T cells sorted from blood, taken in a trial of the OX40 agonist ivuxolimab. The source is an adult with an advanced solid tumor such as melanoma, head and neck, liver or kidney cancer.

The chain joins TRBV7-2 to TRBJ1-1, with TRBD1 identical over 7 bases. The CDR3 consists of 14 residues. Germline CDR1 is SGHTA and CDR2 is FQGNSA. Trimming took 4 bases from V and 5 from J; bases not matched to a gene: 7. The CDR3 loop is CASSYATGTTEAFF. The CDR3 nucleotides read TGTGCCAGCAGCTACGCGACAGGGACTACTGAAGCTTTCTTT.

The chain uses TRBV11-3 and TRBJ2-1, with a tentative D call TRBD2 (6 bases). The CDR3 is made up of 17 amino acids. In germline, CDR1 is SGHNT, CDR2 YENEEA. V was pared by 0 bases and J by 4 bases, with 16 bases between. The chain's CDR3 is CASSLEYSGLKYNEQFF. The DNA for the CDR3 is TGTGCCAGCAGCTTAGAGTATAGCGGACTAAAATACAATGAGCAGTTCTTC.

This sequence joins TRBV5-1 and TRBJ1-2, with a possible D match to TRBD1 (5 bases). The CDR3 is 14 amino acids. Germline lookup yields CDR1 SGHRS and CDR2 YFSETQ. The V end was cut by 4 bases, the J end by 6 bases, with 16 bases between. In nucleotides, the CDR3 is TGCGCCAGCAGCACAACAGAGGGGCTCGATGGCTACACCTTC. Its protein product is CASSTTEGLDGYTF.

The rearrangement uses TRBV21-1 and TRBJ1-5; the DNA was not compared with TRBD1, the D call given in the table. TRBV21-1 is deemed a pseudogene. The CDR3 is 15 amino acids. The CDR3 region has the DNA TGTGCCAGCAGCACCCGGACAGGGGGAGGTCAGCCCCAGCATTTT. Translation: CASSTRTGGGQPQHF.

The CDR3 region is CASSLSIRWNSPLHF. Written as DNA, the CDR3 is TGTGCCAGCAGCTTAAGTATACGGTGGAATTCACCCCTCCACTTT. The chain links TRBV7-3 to TRBJ1-6; D unresolved. Trimming took off 1 base at V and 7 bases at J, with 11 bases between the two ends. CDR1 and CDR2 from the germline V gene are SGHTA and FQGTGA. This CDR3 has 15 residues.

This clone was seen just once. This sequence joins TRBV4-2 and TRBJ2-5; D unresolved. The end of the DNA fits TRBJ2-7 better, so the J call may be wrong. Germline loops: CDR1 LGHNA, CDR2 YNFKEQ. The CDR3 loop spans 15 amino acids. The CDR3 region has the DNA TGTGCCAGCAGCCGGATTTCAGGTGGGCAAGGCGAGCAGTACTTC. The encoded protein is CASSRISGGQGEQYF.

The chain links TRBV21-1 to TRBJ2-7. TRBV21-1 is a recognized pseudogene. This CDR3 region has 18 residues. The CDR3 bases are TGTGCCAGCAGCAAAGACTTGGAGCAGGCCCCAATCCCCTACGAGCAGTACGTC. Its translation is CASSKDLEQAPIPYEQYV.

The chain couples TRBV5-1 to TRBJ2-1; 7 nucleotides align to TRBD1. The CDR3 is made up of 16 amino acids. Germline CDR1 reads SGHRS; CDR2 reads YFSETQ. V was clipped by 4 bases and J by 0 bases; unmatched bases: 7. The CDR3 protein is CASSPTTGSSYNEQFF. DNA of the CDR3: TGCGCCAGCAGCCCCACGACAGGGAGCTCCTACAATGAGCAGTTCTTC. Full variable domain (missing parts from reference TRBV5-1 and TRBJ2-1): KAGVTQTPRYLIKTRGQQVTLSCSPISGHRSVSWYQQTPGQGLQFLFEYFSETQRNKGNFPGRFSGRQFSNSRSEMNVSTLELGDSALYLCASSPTTGSSYNEQFFGPGTRLTVL.

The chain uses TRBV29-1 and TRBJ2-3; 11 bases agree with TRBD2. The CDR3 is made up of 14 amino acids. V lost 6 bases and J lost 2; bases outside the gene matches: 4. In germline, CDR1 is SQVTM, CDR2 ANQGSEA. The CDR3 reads CSVRLAGPTDTQYF. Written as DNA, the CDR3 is TGCAGCGTCAGACTAGCGGGGCCCACAGATACGCAGTATTTT.

The CDR3 spells CASSEQGSNYGYTF. Written as DNA, the CDR3 is TGTGCCAGCAGTGAACAGGGCTCTAACTATGGCTACACCTTC. This chain links TRBV2 with TRBJ1-2, with D possibly being TRBD1 (5 bases). This CDR3 contains 14 residues. Germline lookup yields CDR1 SNHLY and CDR2 FYNNEI. The ends were cut back, 2 bases at V and 0 bases at J, with 7 bases in the middle.

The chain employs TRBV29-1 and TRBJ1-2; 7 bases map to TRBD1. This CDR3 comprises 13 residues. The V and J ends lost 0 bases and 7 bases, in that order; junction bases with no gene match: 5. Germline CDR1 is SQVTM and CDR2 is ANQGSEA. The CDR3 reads CSVEEQQGSGYTF. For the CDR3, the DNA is TGCAGCGTTGAAGAACAACAGGGGAGTGGCTACACCTTC.

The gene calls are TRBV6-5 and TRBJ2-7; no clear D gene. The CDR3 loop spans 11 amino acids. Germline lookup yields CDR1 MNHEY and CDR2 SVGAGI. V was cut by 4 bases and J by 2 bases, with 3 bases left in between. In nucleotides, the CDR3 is TGTGCCAGCAGTTCCACCTACGAGCAGTACTTC. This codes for CASSSTYEQYF.

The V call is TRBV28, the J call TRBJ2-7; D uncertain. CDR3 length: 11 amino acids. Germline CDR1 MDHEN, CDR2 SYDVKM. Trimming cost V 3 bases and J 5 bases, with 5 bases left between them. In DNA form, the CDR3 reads TGTGCCAGCAGTTTGTACGACGAGCAGTACTTC. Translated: CASSLYDEQYF.

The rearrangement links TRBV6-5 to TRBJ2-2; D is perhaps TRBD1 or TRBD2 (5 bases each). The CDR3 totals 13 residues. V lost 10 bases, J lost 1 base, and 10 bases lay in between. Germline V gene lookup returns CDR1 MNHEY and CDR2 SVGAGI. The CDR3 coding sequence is TGTGCCACCGGGACCAAGAACACCGGGGAGCTGTTTTTT. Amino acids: CATGTKNTGELFF.

The CDR3 loop reads CASSRTYGTEYNSPLHF. CDR3 coding DNA: TGTGCCAGCAGCCGAACCTACGGGACAGAATATAATTCACCCCTCCACTTT. The rearrangement joins TRBV4-2 to TRBJ1-6; the match to TRBD1 covers 7 bases. This CDR3 is 17 amino acids long. Germline loops: CDR1 LGHNA, CDR2 YNFKEQ. The V and J ends lost 4 bases and 4 bases, in that order; junction bases with no gene match: 10.

CDR3 nucleotide sequence: TGCGCCAGCAGCTTGGGGCCGGGACAGGGGGCATACGAGCAGTACGTC. This translates into CASSLGPGQGAYEQYV. V gene TRBV5-1 combines with J gene TRBJ2-7, with 12 bases lining up with TRBD1. V shed 0 bases and J 4 bases; nucleotides not matched to a gene: 5. CDR1 is SGHRS, CDR2 YFSETQ, per germline. CDR3 size: 16 residues.

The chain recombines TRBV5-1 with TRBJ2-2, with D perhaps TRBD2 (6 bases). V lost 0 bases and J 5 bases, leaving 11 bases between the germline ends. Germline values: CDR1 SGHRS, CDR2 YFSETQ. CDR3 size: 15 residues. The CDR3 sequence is CASSLEGTPTGELFF. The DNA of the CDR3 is TGCGCCAGCAGCTTGGAGGGGACTCCTACCGGGGAGCTGTTTTTT.

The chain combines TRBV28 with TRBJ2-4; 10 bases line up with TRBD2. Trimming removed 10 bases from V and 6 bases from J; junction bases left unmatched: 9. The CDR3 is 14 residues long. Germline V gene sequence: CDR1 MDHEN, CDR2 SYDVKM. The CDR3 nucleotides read TGTGCCACGAGATCCGGACTAGCGGTAAACATTCAGTACTTC. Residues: CATRSGLAVNIQYF.

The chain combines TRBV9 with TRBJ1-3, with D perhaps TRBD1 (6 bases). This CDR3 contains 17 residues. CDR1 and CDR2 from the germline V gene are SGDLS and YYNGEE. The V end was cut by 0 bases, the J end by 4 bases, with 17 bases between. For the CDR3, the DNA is TGTGCCAGCAGCGTAGAACAGGGACTTCTTCTGGGAAACACCATATATTTT. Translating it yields CASSVEQGLLLGNTIYF. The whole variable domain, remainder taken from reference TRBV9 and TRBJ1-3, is DSGVTQTPKHLITATGQRVTLRCSPRSGDLSVYWYQQSLDQGLQFLIQYYNGEERAKGNILERFSAQQFPDLHSELNLSSLELGDSALYFCASSVEQGLLLGNTIYFGEGSWLTVV.

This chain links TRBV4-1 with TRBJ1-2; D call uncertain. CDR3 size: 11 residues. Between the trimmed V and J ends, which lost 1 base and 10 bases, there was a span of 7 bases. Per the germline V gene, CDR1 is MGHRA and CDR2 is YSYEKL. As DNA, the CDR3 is TGCGCCAGCAGCCAAGGAAGGGTCTACACCTTC. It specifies CASSQGRVYTF.

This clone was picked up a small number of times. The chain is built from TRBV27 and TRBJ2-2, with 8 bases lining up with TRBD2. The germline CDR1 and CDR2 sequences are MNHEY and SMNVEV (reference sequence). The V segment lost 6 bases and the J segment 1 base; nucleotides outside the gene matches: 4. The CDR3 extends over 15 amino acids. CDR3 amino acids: CASRLAAMNTGELFF. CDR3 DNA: TGTGCCAGCAGACTAGCGGCTATGAACACCGGGGAGCTGTTTTTT.

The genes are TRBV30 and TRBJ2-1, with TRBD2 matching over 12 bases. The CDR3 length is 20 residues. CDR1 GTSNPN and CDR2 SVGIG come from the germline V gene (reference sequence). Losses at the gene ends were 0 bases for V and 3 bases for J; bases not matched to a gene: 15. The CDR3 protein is CAWSVHAASGRVRLYNEQFF. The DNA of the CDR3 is TGTGCCTGGAGTGTACATGCGGCTAGCGGGAGGGTCAGGCTCTACAATGAGCAGTTCTTC.

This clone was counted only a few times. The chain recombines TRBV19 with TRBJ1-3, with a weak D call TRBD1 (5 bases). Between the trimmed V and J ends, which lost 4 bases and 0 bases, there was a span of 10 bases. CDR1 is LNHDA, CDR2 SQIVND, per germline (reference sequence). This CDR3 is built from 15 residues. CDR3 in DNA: TGTGCCAGTAGTAAGGGACTGACCTCTGGAAACACCATATATTTT. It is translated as CASSKGLTSGNTIYF.

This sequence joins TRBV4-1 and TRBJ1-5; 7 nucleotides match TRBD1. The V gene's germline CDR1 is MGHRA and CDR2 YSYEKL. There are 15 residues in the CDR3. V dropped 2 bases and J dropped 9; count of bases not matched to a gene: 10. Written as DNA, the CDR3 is TGCGCCAGCAGCCAACATTACGACAGGGAGGGGCCCCAGCATTTT. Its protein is CASSQHYDREGPQHF.

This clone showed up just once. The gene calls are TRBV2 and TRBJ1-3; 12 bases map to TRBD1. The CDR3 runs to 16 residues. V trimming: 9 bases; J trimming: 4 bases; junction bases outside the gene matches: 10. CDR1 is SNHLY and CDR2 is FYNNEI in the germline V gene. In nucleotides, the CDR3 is TGTGCCAGACAAGGGGGACAGGGGGCGCGAGGAAACACCATATATTTT. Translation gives CARQGGQGARGNTIYF.

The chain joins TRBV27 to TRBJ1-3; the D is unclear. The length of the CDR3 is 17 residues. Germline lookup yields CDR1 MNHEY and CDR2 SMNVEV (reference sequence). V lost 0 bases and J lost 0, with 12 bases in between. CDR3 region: CASSLSWGKLSGNTIYF. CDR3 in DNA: TGTGCCAGCAGTTTATCGTGGGGAAAACTCTCTGGAAACACCATATATTTT.

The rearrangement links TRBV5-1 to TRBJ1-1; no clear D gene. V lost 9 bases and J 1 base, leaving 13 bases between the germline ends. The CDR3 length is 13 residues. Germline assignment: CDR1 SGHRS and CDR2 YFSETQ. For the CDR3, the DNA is TGCGCCACAAGCAGTCAAGGGAACACTGAAGCTTTCTTT. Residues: CATSSQGNTEAFF.

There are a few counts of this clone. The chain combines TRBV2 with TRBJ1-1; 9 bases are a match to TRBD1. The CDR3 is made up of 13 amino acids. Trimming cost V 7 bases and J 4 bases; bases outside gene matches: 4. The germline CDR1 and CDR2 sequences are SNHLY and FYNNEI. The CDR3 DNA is TGTGCCAGCAATCAGGACAGGGGCACTGAAGCTTTCTTT. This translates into CASNQDRGTEAFF.

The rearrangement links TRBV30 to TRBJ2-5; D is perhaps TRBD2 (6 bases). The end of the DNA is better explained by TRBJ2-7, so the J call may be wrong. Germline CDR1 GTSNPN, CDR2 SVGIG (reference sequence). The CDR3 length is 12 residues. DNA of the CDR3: TGTGCCTGGAGTTGGGGGGCCTACGAGCAGTACTTC. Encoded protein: CAWSWGAYEQYF.

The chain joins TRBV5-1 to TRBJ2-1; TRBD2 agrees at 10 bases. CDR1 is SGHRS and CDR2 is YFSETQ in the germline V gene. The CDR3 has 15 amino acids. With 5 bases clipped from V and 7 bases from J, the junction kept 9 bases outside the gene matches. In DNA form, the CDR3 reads TGCGCCAGCAGTACCGGGACTAGCGTCCTAAATGAGCAGTTCTTC. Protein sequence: CASSTGTSVLNEQFF.

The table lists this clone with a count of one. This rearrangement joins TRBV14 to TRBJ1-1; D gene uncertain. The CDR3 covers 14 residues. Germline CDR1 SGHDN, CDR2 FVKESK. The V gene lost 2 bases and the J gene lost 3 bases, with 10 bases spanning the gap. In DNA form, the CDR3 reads TGTGCCAGCAGCCAAAAGGGCCGGTACACTGAAGCTTTCTTT. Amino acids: CASSQKGRYTEAFF. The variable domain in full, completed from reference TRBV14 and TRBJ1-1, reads EAGVTQFPSHSVIEKGQTVTLRCDPISGHDNLYWYRRVMGKEIKFLLHFVKESKQDESGMPNNRFLAERTGGTYSTLKVQPAELEDSGVYFCASSQKGRYTEAFFGQGTRLTVV.

The CDR3 sequence is CASSSGPNTEAFF. CDR3 bases: TGTGCCAGCAGCTCGGGACCAAACACTGAAGCTTTCTTT. The chain recombines TRBV7-3 with TRBJ1-1; perhaps TRBD1 as D (5 bases). V lost 4 bases to trimming and J lost 2 bases, with 8 bases between them. From germline, CDR1 is SGHTA and CDR2 FQGTGA. This CDR3 region has 13 residues.